The clone carrying this TCR beta chain was detected only a few times. What it recognizes is unknown. The record originates from a study of T-cell memory formation after mild COVID-19. Study-level information: The TCR clusters were mostly specific to one donor.

5'RACE with constant-segment primers yielded barcoded, UMI-tagged TCR alpha and TCR beta cDNA libraries. TCRdb itself ran the 5' RACE reads through MiXCR, one entry per CDR3 protein. Of 500,000 to 550,000 distinct CDR3 sequences listed, around 21% are singletons. The CDR3 is 16 residues long. The germline V gene encodes CDR1 MGHRA and CDR2 YSYEKL. After removal of 1 base from V and 6 bases from J, the junction contained 6 bases not matched to a gene. Study-level results: Pre-infection memory carried some responding clones, suggesting that cross-reactive memory joined. There was no confirmation that second-wave clones peaking on day 37 were SARS-CoV-2 specific.

The sequencing sample was made of PBMCs or a T cell subset sorted from them (not recorded which). The origin of this receptor is an adult woman who had mild COVID-19 (a few samples of this study predate the infection). Cell type and time point are not known. The chain recombines TRBV4-1 with TRBJ2-7; 13 nucleotides line up with TRBD2. The CDR3 DNA reads as TGCGCCAGCAGCCAAGCAGGACTAGCGGGAGAAGGCGAGCAGTACTTC. Protein: CASSQAGLAGEGEQYF.